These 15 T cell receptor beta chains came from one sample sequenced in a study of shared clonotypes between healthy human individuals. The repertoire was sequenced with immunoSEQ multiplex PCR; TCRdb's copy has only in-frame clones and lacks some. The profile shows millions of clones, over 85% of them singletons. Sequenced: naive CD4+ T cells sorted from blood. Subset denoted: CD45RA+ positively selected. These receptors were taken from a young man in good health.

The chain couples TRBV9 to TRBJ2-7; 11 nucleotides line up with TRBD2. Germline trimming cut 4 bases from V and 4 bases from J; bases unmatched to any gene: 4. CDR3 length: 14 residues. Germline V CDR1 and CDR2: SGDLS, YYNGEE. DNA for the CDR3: TGTGCCAGCAGCCCCCTAGCGGGGGGTTACGAGCAGTACTTC. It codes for CASSPLAGGYEQYF. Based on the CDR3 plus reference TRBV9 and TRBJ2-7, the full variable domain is DSGVTQTPKHLITATGQRVTLRCSPRSGDLSVYWYQQSLDQGLQFLIQYYNGEERAKGNILERFSAQQFPDLHSELNLSSLELGDSALYFCASSPLAGGYEQYFGPGTRLTVT.

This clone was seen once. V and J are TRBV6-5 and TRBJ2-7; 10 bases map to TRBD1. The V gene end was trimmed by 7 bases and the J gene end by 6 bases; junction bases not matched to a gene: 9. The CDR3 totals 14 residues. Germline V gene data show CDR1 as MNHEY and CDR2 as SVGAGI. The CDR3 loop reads CASTRQGALIEQYF. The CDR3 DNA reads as TGTGCCAGCACCCGACAGGGGGCGCTGATCGAGCAGTACTTC.

The chain's CDR3 is CASSADPGSGNTIYF. Written as DNA, the CDR3 is TGTGCCAGCAGTGCGGACCCCGGCTCTGGAAACACCATATATTTT. This sequence joins TRBV6-1 and TRBJ1-3; D remains unclear. The V gene's germline CDR1 is MNHNS and CDR2 SASEGT. CDR3 length: 15 amino acids. The V gene lost 4 bases and the J gene lost 0 bases, with 10 bases spanning the gap.

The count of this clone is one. The CDR3 region is CASSRTSGSDISYNEQFF. The CDR3 nucleotides read TGTGCCAGCAGTCGGACTAGCGGGAGTGACATTTCCTACAATGAGCAGTTCTTC. The chain has TRBV9 and TRBJ2-1; 13 nucleotides agree with TRBD2. Germline trimming cut 5 bases from V and 1 base from J; bases unmatched to any gene: 9. Per germline, CDR1 SGDLS and CDR2 YYNGEE. The CDR3 has 18 amino acids.

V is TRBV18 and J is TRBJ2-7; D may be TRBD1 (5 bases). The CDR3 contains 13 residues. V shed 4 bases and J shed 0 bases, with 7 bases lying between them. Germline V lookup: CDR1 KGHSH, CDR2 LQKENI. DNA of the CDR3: TGTGCCAGCTCACAGGGGCCCTCCTACGAGCAGTACTTC. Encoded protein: CASSQGPSYEQYF.

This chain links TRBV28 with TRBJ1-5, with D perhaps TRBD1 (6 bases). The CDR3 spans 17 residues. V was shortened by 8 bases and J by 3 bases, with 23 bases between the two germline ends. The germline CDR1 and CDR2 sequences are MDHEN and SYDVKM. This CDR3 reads CASAWGGGSGFNQPQHF. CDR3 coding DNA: TGTGCCAGCGCATGGGGGGGCGGTTCCGGTTTCAATCAGCCCCAGCATTTT.

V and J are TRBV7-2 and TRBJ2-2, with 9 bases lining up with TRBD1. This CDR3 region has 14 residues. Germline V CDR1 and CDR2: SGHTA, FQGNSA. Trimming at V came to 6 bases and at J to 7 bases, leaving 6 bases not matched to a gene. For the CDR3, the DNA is TGTGCCAGCAGTCTACAGGGGGCGGTCGGGGAGCTGTTTTTT. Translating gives CASSLQGAVGELFF.

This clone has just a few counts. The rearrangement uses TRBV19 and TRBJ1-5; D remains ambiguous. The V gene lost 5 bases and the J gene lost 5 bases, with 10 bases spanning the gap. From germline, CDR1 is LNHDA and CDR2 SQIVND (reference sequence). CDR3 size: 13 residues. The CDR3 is CASSRLRDQPQHF. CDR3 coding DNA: TGTGCCAGTAGTCGGTTAAGGGATCAGCCCCAGCATTTT.

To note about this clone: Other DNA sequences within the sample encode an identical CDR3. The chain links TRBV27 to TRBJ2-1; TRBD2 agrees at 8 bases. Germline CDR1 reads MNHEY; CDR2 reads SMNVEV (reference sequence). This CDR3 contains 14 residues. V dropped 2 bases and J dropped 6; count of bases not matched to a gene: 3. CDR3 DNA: TGTGCCAGCAGTTTAGGACTAGCAGGCAATGAGCAGTTCTTC. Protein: CASSLGLAGNEQFF.

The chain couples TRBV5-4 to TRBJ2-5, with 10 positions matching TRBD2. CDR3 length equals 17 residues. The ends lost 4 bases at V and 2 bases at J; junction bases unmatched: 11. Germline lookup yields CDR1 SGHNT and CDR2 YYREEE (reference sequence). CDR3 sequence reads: CASSQVSAGGQQETQYF. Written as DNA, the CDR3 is TGTGCCAGCAGCCAAGTTTCAGCGGGGGGGCAACAAGAGACCCAGTACTTC. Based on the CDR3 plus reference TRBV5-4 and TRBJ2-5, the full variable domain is ETGVTQSPTHLIKTRGQQVTLRCSSQSGHNTVSWYQQALGQGPQFIFQYYREEENGRGNFPPRFSGLQFPNYSSELNVNALELDDSALYLCASSQVSAGGQQETQYFGPGTRLLVL.

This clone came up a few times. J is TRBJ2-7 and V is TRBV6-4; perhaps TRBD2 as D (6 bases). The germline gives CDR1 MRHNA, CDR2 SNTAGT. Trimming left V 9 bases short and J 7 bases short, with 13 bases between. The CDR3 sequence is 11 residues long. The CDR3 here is CARWRDSEQYF. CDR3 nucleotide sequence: TGTGCCAGGTGGCGGGATTCGGAGCAGTACTTC.

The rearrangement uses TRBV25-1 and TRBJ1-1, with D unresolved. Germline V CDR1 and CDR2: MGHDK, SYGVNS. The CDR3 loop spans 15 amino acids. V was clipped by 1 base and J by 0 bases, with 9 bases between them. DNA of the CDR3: TGTGCCAGCAGTGAATCGGCCAGCCTGAACACTGAAGCTTTCTTT. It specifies CASSESASLNTEAFF.

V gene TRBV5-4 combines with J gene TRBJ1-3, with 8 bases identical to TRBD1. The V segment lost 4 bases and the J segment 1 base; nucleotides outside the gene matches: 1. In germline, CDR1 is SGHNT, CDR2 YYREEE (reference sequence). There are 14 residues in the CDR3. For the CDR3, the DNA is TGTGCCAGCAGCCGGACAGGGTCTGGAAACACCATATATTTT. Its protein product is CASSRTGSGNTIYF.

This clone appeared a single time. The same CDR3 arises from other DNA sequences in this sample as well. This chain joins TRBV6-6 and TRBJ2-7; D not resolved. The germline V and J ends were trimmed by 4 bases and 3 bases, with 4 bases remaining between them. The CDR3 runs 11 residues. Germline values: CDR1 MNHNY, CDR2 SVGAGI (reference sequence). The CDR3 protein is CASSSDYEQYF. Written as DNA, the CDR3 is TGTGCCAGCAGTTCAGACTACGAGCAGTACTTC.

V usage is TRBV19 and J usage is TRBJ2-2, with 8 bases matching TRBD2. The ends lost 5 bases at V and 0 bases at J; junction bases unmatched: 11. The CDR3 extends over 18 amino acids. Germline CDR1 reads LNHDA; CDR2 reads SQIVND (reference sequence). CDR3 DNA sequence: TGTGCCAGTAGTTCCGCCCCCCCGCGGGGGGCGAACACCGGGGAGCTGTTTTTT. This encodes CASSSAPPRGANTGELFF.